Below, one TCR beta chain is given with its context. This sample was included in a study of blood T cell repertoires in COVID-19. The method was immunoSEQ multiplex PCR; TCRdb's version includes in-frame clones alone and lacks a portion of them. This sample carries some 200,000 clones, roughly 88% of them seen once, and the ten largest clones take 9.8%. Germline V gene data show CDR1 as SNHLY and CDR2 as FYNNEI. There are 16 residues in the CDR3. V was pared by 5 bases and J by 4 bases, with 10 bases of the junction left unmatched. J is TRBJ1-1 and V is TRBV2; 10 positions match TRBD1. The receptor was derived from a woman older than 75 with acute or convalescent COVID-19. The source material was peripheral blood. CDR3 amino acids: CASSSTAGTGATEAFF. The CDR3 coding sequence is TGTGCCAGCAGTTCGACTGCCGGGACAGGGGCCACTGAAGCTTTCTTT.